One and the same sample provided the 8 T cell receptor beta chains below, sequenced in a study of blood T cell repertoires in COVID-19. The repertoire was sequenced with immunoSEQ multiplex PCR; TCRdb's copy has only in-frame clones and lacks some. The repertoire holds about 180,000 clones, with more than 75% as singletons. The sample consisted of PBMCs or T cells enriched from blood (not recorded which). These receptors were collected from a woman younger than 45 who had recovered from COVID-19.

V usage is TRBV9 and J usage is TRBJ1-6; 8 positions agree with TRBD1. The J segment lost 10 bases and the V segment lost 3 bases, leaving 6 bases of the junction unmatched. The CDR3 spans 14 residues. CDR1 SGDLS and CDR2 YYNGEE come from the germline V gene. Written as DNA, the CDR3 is TGTGCCAGCAGCGCCGACACAGGGGGATCACCCCTCCACTTT. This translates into CASSADTGGSPLHF.

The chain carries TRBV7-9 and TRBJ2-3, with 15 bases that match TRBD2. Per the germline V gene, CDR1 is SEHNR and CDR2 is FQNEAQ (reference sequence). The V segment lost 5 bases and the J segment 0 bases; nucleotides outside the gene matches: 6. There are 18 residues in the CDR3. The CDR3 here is CASSAGTSGRLSTDTQYF. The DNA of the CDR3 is TGTGCCAGCAGCGCGGGGACTAGCGGGAGGCTTAGCACAGATACGCAGTATTTT.

The CDR3 region has the DNA TGTGCCAGCAGCCAAGGGCGCGGGCCCAATGAGCAGTTCTTC. It yields the protein CASSQGRGPNEQFF. The chain joins TRBV3-1 (or the pseudogene TRBV3-2) to TRBJ2-1, with a weak D call TRBD2 (5 bases). Between the trimmed V and J ends, which lost 1 base and 6 bases, there was a span of 10 bases. Per germline, CDR1 LGHDT and CDR2 YNNKEL (reference sequence). The CDR3 spans 14 residues.

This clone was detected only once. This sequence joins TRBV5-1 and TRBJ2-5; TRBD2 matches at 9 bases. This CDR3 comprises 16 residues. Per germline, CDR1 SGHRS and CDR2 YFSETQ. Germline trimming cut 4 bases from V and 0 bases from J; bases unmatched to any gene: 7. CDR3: CASSPDSGRDQETQYF. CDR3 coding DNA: TGCGCCAGCAGCCCCGATAGCGGGAGAGACCAAGAGACCCAGTACTTC.

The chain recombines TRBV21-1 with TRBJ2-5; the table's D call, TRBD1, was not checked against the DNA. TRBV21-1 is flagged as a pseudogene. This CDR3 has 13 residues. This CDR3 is CASSNSRGETQYF. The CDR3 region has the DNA TGTGCCAGCAGCAACTCCAGGGGAGAGACCCAGTACTTC.

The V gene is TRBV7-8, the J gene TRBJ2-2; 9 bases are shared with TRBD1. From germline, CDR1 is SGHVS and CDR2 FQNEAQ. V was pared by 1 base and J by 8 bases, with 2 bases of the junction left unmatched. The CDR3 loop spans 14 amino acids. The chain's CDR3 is CASSLGQGVGELFF. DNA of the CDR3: TGTGCCAGCAGCTTAGGACAGGGGGTAGGGGAGCTGTTTTTT.

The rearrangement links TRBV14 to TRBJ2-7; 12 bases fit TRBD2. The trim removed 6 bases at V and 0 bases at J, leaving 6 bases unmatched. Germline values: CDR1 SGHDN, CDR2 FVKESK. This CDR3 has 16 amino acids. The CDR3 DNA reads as TGTGCCAGCAGTCACGGGACTAGCGGGTACTCCTACGAGCAGTACTTC. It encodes CASSHGTSGYSYEQYF.

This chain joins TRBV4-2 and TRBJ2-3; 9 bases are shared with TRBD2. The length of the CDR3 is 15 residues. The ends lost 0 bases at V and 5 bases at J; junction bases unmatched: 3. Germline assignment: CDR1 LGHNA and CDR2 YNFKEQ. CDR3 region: CASSQEREGQDTQYF. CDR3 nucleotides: TGTGCCAGCAGCCAAGAGCGGGAGGGCCAAGATACGCAGTATTTT.